Presented here are 10 T cell receptor beta chains from one specimen sequenced in a study of cytomegalovirus exposure and HLA in healthy donors. 13 Jbeta primers and 60 Vbeta primers were used for the PCR. Clones were read by immunoSEQ multiplex PCR, and TCRdb kept only the in-frame ones, dropping some. Among 100,000 to 150,000 clones listed, 55% to 75% were seen once. Sequenced sample: PBMCs. These receptors were collected from a human donor in good health.

This clone was observed a handful of times. This chain uses TRBV7-3 with TRBJ2-2; TRBD2 agrees at 8 bases. The CDR3 is made up of 17 amino acids. The V gene end was trimmed by 5 bases and the J gene end by 0 bases; junction bases not matched to a gene: 8. Germline V gene sequence: CDR1 SGHTA, CDR2 FQGTGA. This chain's CDR3 is CASSRSGGRTNTGELFF. CDR3 nucleotides: TGTGCCAGCAGCAGATCTGGCGGGAGGACGAACACCGGGGAGCTGTTTTTT.

V usage is TRBV5-4 and J usage is TRBJ2-5, with a weak D call TRBD1 (6 bases). The CDR3 consists of 14 residues. V was shortened by 5 bases and J by 5 bases, with 16 bases between the two germline ends. CDR1 and CDR2 from the germline V gene are SGHNT and YYREEE (reference sequence). The CDR3 DNA is TGTGCCAGCAGGCATTACAGGGCTGGGGAGACCCAGTACTTC. Translated, it gives CASRHYRAGETQYF.

The chain links TRBV5-1 to TRBJ2-1, with D unclear. V lost 0 bases, J lost 3 bases, and 7 bases lay in between. CDR3 length equals 14 residues. Germline V gene sequence: CDR1 SGHRS, CDR2 YFSETQ. CDR3 DNA: TGCGCCAGCAGCTTGGCTATCGACTACAATGAGCAGTTCTTC. Translated: CASSLAIDYNEQFF.

The genes are TRBV11-1 and TRBJ2-7; 8 bases fit TRBD2. V lost 3 bases and J lost 2; bases outside the gene matches: 12. CDR3 length equals 17 residues. Germline CDR1 reads SGHAT; CDR2 reads FQDESV (reference sequence). CDR3 sequence reads: CASSFPRPLAATYEQYF. The DNA for the CDR3 is TGTGCCAGCAGCTTCCCTCGGCCACTAGCGGCAACCTACGAGCAGTACTTC.

As regards this clone: Distinct nucleotide sequences in the sample also encode this CDR3. The chain couples TRBV27 to TRBJ2-1; tentatively, D is TRBD2 (5 bases). The germline V and J ends were trimmed by 7 bases and 10 bases, with 14 bases remaining between them. There are 12 residues in the CDR3. Germline V gene lookup returns CDR1 MNHEY and CDR2 SMNVEV (reference sequence). The CDR3 reads CASTDWLNEQFF. In DNA, the CDR3 is TGTGCCAGCACGGACTGGTTAAACGAGCAGTTCTTC.

This chain uses TRBV27 with TRBJ1-2; D is unresolved. Germline V CDR1 and CDR2: MNHEY, SMNVEV (reference sequence). The CDR3 is made up of 14 amino acids. V lost 8 bases and J 3 bases, leaving 16 bases between the germline ends. The chain's CDR3 is CASRITGSDYGYTF. The CDR3 DNA reads TGTGCCAGCCGAATAACGGGTAGTGACTATGGCTACACCTTC.

V and J are TRBV18 and TRBJ1-1; D is possibly TRBD1 (5 bases). The CDR3 extends over 16 amino acids. V was trimmed by 4 bases and J by 0 bases, leaving 15 bases between them. Per the germline V gene, CDR1 is KGHSH and CDR2 is LQKENI. CDR3: CASSRQHPNMNTEAFF. CDR3 nucleotides: TGTGCCAGCTCACGACAGCACCCTAACATGAACACTGAAGCTTTCTTT.

CDR3 sequence reads: CATRTATNEKLFF. The CDR3 bases are TGTGCCACTAGGACAGCAACTAATGAAAAACTGTTTTTT. This rearrangement joins TRBV5-4 to TRBJ1-4, with a tentative D call TRBD1 (6 bases). The V gene's germline CDR1 is SGHNT and CDR2 YYREEE (reference sequence). CDR3 length: 13 residues. V lost 9 bases and J lost 0, with 9 bases in between.

This rearrangement joins TRBV7-9 to TRBJ1-1, with 7 bases aligning to TRBD1. CDR1 is SEHNR, CDR2 FQNEAQ, per germline (reference sequence). The V segment lost 5 bases and the J segment 10 bases; nucleotides outside the gene matches: 7. This CDR3 is 12 amino acids long. The CDR3 loop reads CASSLERGRAFF. In DNA form, the CDR3 reads TGTGCCAGCAGCCTAGAGAGGGGGCGAGCTTTCTTT.

There are a few counts of this clone. The rearrangement links TRBV6-5 to TRBJ2-2; 10 nucleotides agree with TRBD1. Germline assignment: CDR1 MNHEY and CDR2 SVGAGI. J lost 6 bases, V lost 7 bases, and 2 bases had no gene match. CDR3 length equals 13 residues. The CDR3 loop is CASTGQGPGELFF. As DNA, the CDR3 is TGTGCCAGCACGGGACAGGGGCCCGGGGAGCTGTTTTTT.